The sequence of this T cell receptor (beta chain) was determined in a study of blood T cell repertoires in COVID-19. Overall study context: T cells, B-cell-depleted T cells, or PBMCs provided the cDNA or gDNA that served as material.

In the original analysis: Amplifying reference gene primers gave estimates of nucleated cell counts. Sequenced by immunoSEQ multiplex PCR; TCRdb stores in-frame clones only, minus some. V and J calls and clone size are as listed in that table; D and trimming were resolved from the DNA. The table includes about 80,000 clones, around 88% detected once. The V gene end was trimmed by 1 base and the J gene end by 5 bases; junction bases not matched to a gene: 6. Germline V CDR1 and CDR2: MDHEN, SYDVKM. The CDR3 has 15 residues. What was sequenced was peripheral blood. The origin of this receptor is a woman older than 75 with acute or convalescent COVID-19. The gene calls are TRBV28 and TRBJ2-7, with 9 nucleotides matching TRBD2. CDR3 nucleotides: TGTGCCAGCAGTTTATTTTCTAGCGGGATGGACGAGCAGTACTTC. Encoded protein: CASSLFSSGMDEQYF.